The 30 T cell receptor beta chains below were found in one sample sequenced in a study of blood T cells in healthy people across ages. Using a J-beta primer mix together with a sample-barcoded 5' primer, a second PCR was run for roughly 6 to 12 cycles. TCRdb re-derived calls from the 5' RACE reads in MiXCR, one entry per CDR3 protein. The table has some 550,000 distinct CDR3 sequences, around half seen once; the top ten hold roughly 24%. Sequenced input: blood. The receptor source for this set is a man older than 75 in good health.

V gene TRBV2 combines with J gene TRBJ1-2, with D possibly TRBD1 on 6 matching bases. V was cut by 6 bases and J by 1 base, with 12 bases left in between. Germline-derived CDR1 and CDR2 are SNHLY and FYNNEI. This CDR3 comprises 14 residues. DNA of the CDR3: TGTGCCAGCAGCGCACAGGGAATTAACTATGGCTACACCTTC. As protein: CASSAQGINYGYTF.

The chain is built from TRBV20-1 and TRBJ2-1, with 9 nucleotides matching TRBD2. V gave up 0 bases and J gave up 0 bases; unmatched junction bases: 15. There are 20 residues in the CDR3. Germline V gene lookup returns CDR1 DFQATT and CDR2 SNEGSKA (reference sequence). The CDR3 coding sequence is TGCAGTGCTAGAGATCCAAGCGGGAGGTTAACTGGGAGCTCCTACAATGAGCAGTTCTTC. Amino acid sequence: CSARDPSGRLTGSSYNEQFF.

In DNA form, the CDR3 reads TGTGCCAGCAGTCTGAGCAGAACGCCCCCAGATACGCAGTATTTT. It is translated as CASSLSRTPPDTQYF. The gene calls are TRBV12-3 or TRBV12-4 and TRBJ2-3; D gene unclear. Trimming pared 5 bases from V and 4 bases from J, leaving 16 bases between. This CDR3 is built from 15 residues.

Only a few counts were recorded for this clonotype. V usage is TRBV29-1 and J usage is TRBJ2-7; D tentatively fits TRBD1 or TRBD2 (5 bases each). The CDR3 has 16 residues. V was clipped by 3 bases and J by 0 bases, with 18 bases between them. Germline values: CDR1 SQVTM, CDR2 ANQGSEA. The CDR3 DNA reads as TGCAGCGTTGAGGGGCCTCGCCAGGGAGTCTCCTACGAGCAGTACTTC. Translation gives CSVEGPRQGVSYEQYF.

This chain joins TRBV5-1 and TRBJ2-2, with D uncertain. V lost 0 bases to trimming and J lost 5 bases, with 17 bases between them. Germline V gene sequence: CDR1 SGHRS, CDR2 YFSETQ. The length of the CDR3 is 17 residues. The CDR3 region is CASSLGLRTRETGELFF. For the CDR3, the DNA is TGCGCCAGCAGCTTGGGTCTCAGAACAAGAGAAACCGGGGAGCTGTTTTTT. Supplemented by reference TRBV5-1 and TRBJ2-2, the full variable domain reads KAGVTQTPRYLIKTRGQQVTLSCSPISGHRSVSWYQQTPGQGLQFLFEYFSETQRNKGNFPGRFSGRQFSNSRSEMNVSTLELGDSALYLCASSLGLRTRETGELFFGEGSRLTVL.

This clonotype has only a few counts. CDR3 sequence reads: CSVQGWGAEAFF. CDR3 DNA sequence: TGCAGCGTCCAGGGGTGGGGCGCTGAAGCTTTCTTT. The chain recombines TRBV29-1 with TRBJ1-1, with a possible D match to TRBD1 (6 bases). Germline lookup yields CDR1 SQVTM and CDR2 ANQGSEA. The CDR3 is 12 amino acids. V was cut by 6 bases and J by 6 bases, with 14 bases left in between.

The genes are TRBV7-9 and TRBJ2-5; TRBD2 aligns across 12 bases. V shed 4 bases, J shed 5 bases, and the junction held 14 bases outside the gene matches. Per germline, CDR1 SEHNR and CDR2 FQNEAQ (reference sequence). CDR3 length: 18 amino acids. CDR3 in amino acids: CASSSVDAGTSGLETQYF. The CDR3 DNA reads as TGTGCCAGCAGCTCCGTAGATGCCGGGACTAGCGGGCTCGAGACCCAGTACTTC.

This chain links TRBV6-1 with TRBJ2-5, with TRBD2 matching over 7 bases. Germline V gene data show CDR1 as MNHNS and CDR2 as SASEGT. The CDR3 spans 15 residues. Unmatched junction bases numbered 7, after V lost 3 bases and J lost 3 bases. Here the CDR3 DNA reads TGTGCCAGCAGTGAGACTACTAGCGCCGAAGAGACCCAGTACTTC. Protein sequence: CASSETTSAEETQYF.

The chain's CDR3 is CASSFGTASYNEQFF. CDR3 in DNA: TGTGCCAGCAGTTTTGGGACTGCATCCTACAATGAGCAGTTCTTC. The gene calls are TRBV7-2 and TRBJ2-1; a possible D gene is TRBD2 (6 bases). This CDR3 spans 15 amino acids. The ends were cut back, 6 bases at V and 1 base at J, with 13 bases in the middle. Germline CDR1 reads SGHTA; CDR2 reads FQGNSA.

The V and J genes are TRBV15 and TRBJ2-7, with D possibly TRBD1 on 5 matching bases. The CDR3 totals 14 residues. V lost 1 base, J lost 3 bases, and 10 bases lay in between. Germline V lookup: CDR1 LNHNV, CDR2 YYDKDF (reference sequence). The CDR3 here is CATSRGGDSYEQYF. CDR3 coding DNA: TGTGCCACCAGCAGAGGGGGCGACAGCTACGAGCAGTACTTC.

The chain combines TRBV6-2 or TRBV6-3 with TRBJ1-2; D remains unclear. Germline loops: CDR1 MNHEY, CDR2 SVGEGT. The CDR3 is 14 residues long. V was pared by 4 bases and J by 4 bases, with 13 bases between. This CDR3 reads CASSLGSPSYGYTF. CDR3 DNA sequence: TGTGCCAGCAGTTTAGGCAGTCCGTCCTATGGCTACACCTTC.

On this clonotype itself: This sequence may be a read error, since a much larger clone differs from it by one base. This rearrangement joins TRBV7-9 to TRBJ2-1, with a possible D match to TRBD2 (7 bases). This CDR3 has 16 amino acids. From germline, CDR1 is SEHNR and CDR2 FQNEAQ (reference sequence). The CDR3 protein is CTSSLWGGVAYNEQFF. The CDR3 region has the DNA TGTACCAGCAGCTTATGGGGGGGCGTCGCCTACAATGAGCAGTTCTTC.

In its sample, this clonotype was seen a few times. The CDR3 here is CASSPRLENEQYF. DNA for the CDR3: TGTGCCAGCAGCCCTAGGTTGGAGAACGAGCAGTACTTC. The chain couples TRBV7-2 to TRBJ2-4; D remains unclear. The DNA matches TRBJ2-7 better at its end, which makes the J call doubtful. From germline, CDR1 is SGHTA and CDR2 FQGNSA. The CDR3 is 13 amino acids.

This chain uses TRBV6-5 with TRBJ2-7, with 7 bases aligning to TRBD1. The CDR3 is 15 residues long. Germline lookup yields CDR1 MNHEY and CDR2 SVGAGI. V dropped 6 bases and J dropped 2; count of bases not matched to a gene: 10. Here the CDR3 reads CASRPTTDRAYEQYF. DNA of the CDR3: TGTGCCAGCAGACCCACGACCGACAGGGCCTACGAGCAGTACTTC.

This clonotype came up a few times. In DNA, the CDR3 is TGTGCCAGCAGCTTAAGACAGGCCGCCTACGAGCAGTACTTC. Amino acid sequence: CASSLRQAAYEQYF. The genes are TRBV7-2 and TRBJ2-7, with a possible D match to TRBD1 (6 bases). This CDR3 has 14 amino acids. Trimming took 2 bases from V and 2 from J, leaving 10 bases between them. CDR1 and CDR2 from the germline V gene are SGHTA and FQGNSA. The complete variable domain, with remaining parts taken from reference TRBV7-2 and TRBJ2-7, reads GAGVSQSPSNKVTEKGKDVELRCDPISGHTALYWYRQSLGQGLEFLIYFQGNSAPDKSGLPSDRFSAERTGGSVSTLTIQRTQQEDSAVYLCASSLRQAAYEQYFGPGTRLTVT.

The chain couples TRBV20-1 to TRBJ1-4; 7 bases map to TRBD1. The germline gives CDR1 DFQATT, CDR2 SNEGSKA (reference sequence). The CDR3 contains 13 residues. V shed 6 bases, J shed 10 bases, and the junction held 11 bases outside the gene matches. The CDR3 loop reads CSAPDRAIGKLFF. DNA of the CDR3: TGCAGTGCCCCAGACAGGGCGATCGGAAAACTGTTTTTT.

The chain is built from TRBV6-1 and TRBJ2-1; perhaps TRBD1 as D (5 bases). The CDR3 loop spans 13 amino acids. The V and J ends lost 6 bases and 7 bases respectively, with 13 bases between them. The germline CDR1 and CDR2 sequences are MNHNS and SASEGT. The CDR3 bases are TGTGCCAGCAGGATACAAGGGGCTAATGAGCAGTTCTTC. As protein: CASRIQGANEQFF.

This chain uses TRBV7-9 with TRBJ2-5, with a possible D match to TRBD1 (6 bases). The CDR3 is 17 residues long. Per the germline V gene, CDR1 is SEHNR and CDR2 is FQNEAQ (reference sequence). V lost 5 bases to trimming and J lost 11 bases, with 30 bases between them. CDR3 sequence (DNA): TGTGCCAGCAGCCCCCTGGGTAGCAGGGGCAACAACAATGAGCAGTACTTC. As protein: CASSPLGSRGNNNEQYF.

The chain has TRBV15 and TRBJ2-1; D ambiguous. Per the germline V gene, CDR1 is LNHNV and CDR2 is YYDKDF (reference sequence). V lost 4 bases, J lost 6 bases, and 7 bases lay in between. This CDR3 contains 12 residues. The CDR3 region has the DNA TGTGCCACCAGCACGGTGGCCAATGAGCAGTTCTTC. Its translation is CATSTVANEQFF. Full variable domain (missing parts from reference TRBV15 and TRBJ2-1): DAMVIQNPRYQVTQFGKPVTLSCSQTLNHNVMYWYQQKSSQAPKLLFHYYDKDFNNEADTPDNFQSRRPNTSFCFLDIRSPGLGDTAMYLCATSTVANEQFFGPGTRLTVL.

Worth noting for this clonotype: A much larger clone lies a single base off, so this may be a read error. The chain couples TRBV6-6 to TRBJ2-3; 7 bases map to TRBD1. The CDR3 is 15 amino acids. Germline CDR1 reads MNHNY; CDR2 reads SVGAGI (reference sequence). In nucleotides, the CDR3 is TGTGCCAGTTCACAGGGGATTGTTGGCACAGATACGCGGTATTTT. Its protein is CASSQGIVGTDTRYF.

This clonotype has a single count. The rearrangement uses TRBV5-1 and TRBJ1-1; 7 bases align to TRBD1. The CDR3 totals 12 residues. Looked up from germline, CDR1 is SGHRS and CDR2 is YFSETQ. V shed 4 bases, J shed 4 bases, and the junction held 1 base outside the gene matches. The CDR3 is CASSRDSTEAFF. The CDR3 bases are TGCGCCAGCAGCCGGGACAGCACTGAAGCTTTCTTT.

CDR3: CASRQVYGYTF. The CDR3 nucleotides are TGTGCCAGCAGGCAGGTCTATGGCTACACCTTC. The chain employs TRBV2 and TRBJ1-2, with D uncertain. Between the trimmed V and J ends, which lost 6 bases and 4 bases, there was a span of 6 bases. This CDR3 contains 11 residues. CDR1 SNHLY and CDR2 FYNNEI come from the germline V gene.

This clonotype was seen more than once but under ten times. The V and J genes are TRBV5-1 and TRBJ1-1, with D possibly being TRBD1 (6 bases). The CDR3 covers 15 residues. Trimming pared 3 bases from V and 1 base from J, leaving 13 bases between. CDR1 and CDR2 (germline): SGHRS, YFSETQ. CDR3 nucleotide sequence: TGCGCCAGCAGCTCTATGGACAGTTCGAACACTGAAGCTTTCTTT. Residues: CASSSMDSSNTEAFF.

The gene calls are TRBV6-2 or TRBV6-3 and TRBJ1-1; tentative D call: TRBD1 (6 bases). The V gene's germline CDR1 is MNHEY and CDR2 SVGEGT. The CDR3 contains 14 residues. V shed 7 bases and J shed 5 bases, with 17 bases lying between them. Here the CDR3 DNA reads TGTGCCAGCAAATTTTACAGGGATCAGACTGAAGCTTTCTTT. It codes for CASKFYRDQTEAFF.

V and J are TRBV9 and TRBJ2-7, with D unclear. The V end lost 0 bases, the J end lost 3 bases, and 10 bases lay between the germline ends. The CDR3 totals 14 residues. Germline CDR1 SGDLS, CDR2 YYNGEE. The CDR3 reads CASSVEDLGYEQYF. In nucleotides, the CDR3 is TGTGCCAGCAGCGTAGAGGACCTCGGCTACGAGCAGTACTTC.

There are a few counts of this clonotype. V usage is TRBV29-1 and J usage is TRBJ1-2; TRBD1 aligns across 9 bases. This CDR3 contains 12 residues. Trimming took 6 bases from V and 7 from J; bases not matched to a gene: 6. The germline V gene encodes CDR1 SQVTM and CDR2 ANQGSEA. CDR3 loop: CSVSGQGGGYTF. DNA of the CDR3: TGCAGCGTCTCGGGACAGGGAGGTGGCTACACCTTC.

J is TRBJ1-5 and V is TRBV29-1, with D perhaps matching TRBD1 (5 bases). This CDR3 comprises 13 residues. Germline V gene lookup returns CDR1 SQVTM and CDR2 ANQGSEA. With 4 bases removed from V and 7 bases from J, the gap between germline ends came to 14 bases. The CDR3 region has the DNA TGCAGCGTTGTATTAGGGGCGGACCAGCCCCAGCATTTT. Its translation: CSVVLGADQPQHF.

The V and J genes are TRBV5-1 and TRBJ1-1, with no clear D. The length of the CDR3 is 14 residues. CDR1 and CDR2 (germline): SGHRS, YFSETQ. The germline V and J ends were trimmed by 0 bases and 7 bases, with 13 bases remaining between them. The CDR3 DNA follows: TGCGCCAGCAGCTTGGGTCAGATAAGGAATGAAGCTTTCTTT. This codes for CASSLGQIRNEAFF.

This clonotype was counted between two and nine times. At one end, the junction sequence differs from germline, possibly due to a read error. The CDR3 DNA sequence: TGTAGCGCGACGACAGGGGGCGTAAATGAGCAGTTCTTC. It is translated as CSATTGGVNEQFF. This sequence joins TRBV29-1 and TRBJ2-1; 10 positions agree with TRBD1. The CDR3 covers 13 residues. CDR1 and CDR2 from the germline V gene are SQVTM and ANQGSEA.

The CDR3 here is CASSLGYSRYNEQFF. The CDR3 nucleotides read TGTGCCAGCAGCTTGGGGTACTCGCGGTACAATGAGCAGTTCTTC. The chain is built from TRBV5-8 and TRBJ2-1, with unresolved D. The ends were cut back, 0 bases at V and 4 bases at J, with 11 bases in the middle. The CDR3 totals 15 residues. The germline gives CDR1 SGHTS, CDR2 YDEGEE.